These 21 T cell receptor beta chains share one sample of origin, sequenced in a study of shared clonotypes between healthy human individuals. The table came from immunoSEQ multiplex PCR; TCRdb's copy has only in-frame clones and leaves some out. The repertoire includes under 2.5 million clones, about 90% of them detected once, and 0.37% sits in the top ten. Sequencing used naive CD4+ T cells from PBMCs. Noted subset: CD45RA+ positively selected. These TCRs come from a man aged 18 to 29 in good health. Some clones in this sample may be carry-over from other donors' samples.

This CDR3 is CASSPLTTGSYGYTF. CDR3 DNA sequence: TGTGCCAGCAGCCCCCTCACGACAGGAAGCTATGGCTACACCTTC. This chain links TRBV7-6 with TRBJ1-2; D perhaps matches TRBD1 (6 bases). CDR1 is SGHVS and CDR2 is FNYEAQ in the germline V gene. V was pared by 5 bases and J by 4 bases, with 17 bases between. The CDR3 length is 15 residues. Looking up the rest from reference TRBV7-6 and TRBJ1-2 gives the full variable domain: GAGVSQSPRYKVTKRGQDVALRCDPISGHVSLYWYRQALGQGPEFLTYFNYEAQQDKSGLPNDRFSAERPEGSISTLTIQRTEQRDSAMYRCASSPLTTGSYGYTFGSGTRLTVV.

The DNA for the CDR3 is TGTGCCAGCAGTTTATGGGGACAGATGGGGACTGAAGCTTTCTTT. Its protein is CASSLWGQMGTEAFF. This chain uses TRBV28 with TRBJ1-1, with 7 bases matching TRBD1. The CDR3 extends over 15 amino acids. The V segment lost 0 bases and the J segment 5 bases; nucleotides outside the gene matches: 6. The germline V gene encodes CDR1 MDHEN and CDR2 SYDVKM.

With respect to this clone: Within the sample, other DNA sequences also encode this same CDR3. The chain links TRBV6-1 to TRBJ1-5, with a weak D call TRBD1 (5 bases). The CDR3 contains 14 residues. V was shortened by 4 bases and J by 6 bases, with 13 bases between the two germline ends. Germline values: CDR1 MNHNS, CDR2 SASEGT. The CDR3 reads CASSVGQGSQPQHF. Written as DNA, the CDR3 is TGTGCCAGCAGTGTAGGGCAGGGAAGTCAGCCCCAGCATTTT.

V and J are TRBV15 and TRBJ2-2; D remains unclear. Trimming stripped 3 bases from V and 6 bases from J, with 14 bases between. This CDR3 comprises 15 residues. Per germline, CDR1 LNHNV and CDR2 YYDKDF (reference sequence). CDR3 residues: CATSSGRLGPGELFF. CDR3 sequence (DNA): TGTGCCACCAGCAGCGGACGCCTCGGTCCCGGGGAGCTGTTTTTT.

This chain connects TRBV11-2 to TRBJ2-5; tentatively, D is TRBD2 (6 bases). V was cut by 5 bases and J by 1 base, with 17 bases left in between. Germline V lookup: CDR1 SGHAT, CDR2 FQNNGV. The CDR3 is 16 residues long. The CDR3 is CASSRITGGAQETQYF. DNA of the CDR3: TGTGCCAGCAGCCGAATCACCGGGGGTGCCCAAGAGACCCAGTACTTC.

This clone showed up just once. This rearrangement joins TRBV5-1 to TRBJ2-6; 7 bases line up with TRBD1. V shed 5 bases, J shed 0 bases, and the junction held 11 bases outside the gene matches. Germline V gene lookup returns CDR1 SGHRS and CDR2 YFSETQ. There are 18 residues in the CDR3. CDR3 coding DNA: TGCGCCAGCAGTCAGCGGACAGGACAGAGCTCTGGGGCCAACGTCCTGACTTTC. Its protein is CASSQRTGQSSGANVLTF.

The chain employs TRBV5-4 and TRBJ1-2; TRBD1 matches at 8 bases. The V gene end was trimmed by 4 bases and the J gene end by 4 bases; junction bases not matched to a gene: 9. The CDR3 runs 15 residues. From germline, CDR1 is SGHNT and CDR2 YYREEE (reference sequence). The chain's CDR3 is CASSKDRVGFYGYTF. The DNA for the CDR3 is TGTGCCAGCAGCAAGGACAGGGTGGGATTCTATGGCTACACCTTC.

This chain links TRBV7-9 with TRBJ2-7; 10 bases map to TRBD1. V lost 5 bases, J lost 1 base, and 5 bases stayed unmatched. Germline CDR1 and CDR2: SEHNR and FQNEAQ (reference sequence). The CDR3 is 15 residues long. This CDR3 reads CASSLRTGGSYEQYF. CDR3 DNA: TGTGCCAGCAGCCTAAGGACAGGGGGTTCCTACGAGCAGTACTTC.

This clone appeared a single time. The chain links TRBV7-8 to TRBJ2-7, with 13 bases lining up with TRBD2. Germline trimming cut 5 bases from V and 4 bases from J; bases unmatched to any gene: 5. This CDR3 comprises 15 residues. CDR1 and CDR2 from the germline V gene are SGHVS and FQNEAQ. The CDR3 DNA reads as TGTGCCAGCAGCCCACTGACTAGCGGGAGGTACGAGCAGTACTTC. It translates to CASSPLTSGRYEQYF.

This clone appeared a single time. The chain joins TRBV19 to TRBJ2-1, with TRBD2 identical over 14 bases. The V gene end was trimmed by 6 bases and the J gene end by 4 bases; junction bases not matched to a gene: 8. Looked up from germline, CDR1 is LNHDA and CDR2 is SQIVND (reference sequence). There are 17 residues in the CDR3. The CDR3 sequence: CASSGTSGSFPYNEQFF. DNA for the CDR3: TGTGCCAGTAGCGGGACTAGCGGGAGTTTTCCATACAATGAGCAGTTCTTC.

The V gene is TRBV5-1, the J gene TRBJ2-2; D uncertain. V lost 2 bases and J lost 7, with 15 bases in between. The CDR3 is 15 amino acids. Germline V lookup: CDR1 SGHRS, CDR2 YFSETQ. The CDR3 sequence: CASSFPSSHGGELFF. As DNA, the CDR3 is TGCGCCAGCAGCTTCCCCTCGTCCCATGGCGGGGAGCTGTTTTTT.

The chain has TRBV5-1 and TRBJ2-3; 9 nucleotides line up with TRBD1. Unmatched junction bases numbered 6, after V lost 3 bases and J lost 4 bases. The CDR3 runs to 15 residues. CDR1 SGHRS and CDR2 YFSETQ come from the germline V gene. The CDR3 reads CASSSQGAGSDTQYF. For the CDR3, the DNA is TGCGCCAGCAGCTCACAGGGGGCCGGTTCAGATACGCAGTATTTT.

CDR3 bases: TGTGCCAGCAGTGCCTGGCTAGCGGGAGGGCCCGGGGAGCTGTTTTTT. This sequence encodes CASSAWLAGGPGELFF. J is TRBJ2-2 and V is TRBV27, with 12 bases that match TRBD2. Germline CDR1 is MNHEY and CDR2 is SMNVEV (reference sequence). The V gene end was trimmed by 5 bases and the J gene end by 6 bases; junction bases not matched to a gene: 7. This CDR3 has 16 amino acids.

Worth noting for this clone: Other DNA sequences in the same sample also yield this CDR3. The J gene is TRBJ2-3, the V gene TRBV19, with TRBD2 identical over 12 bases. This CDR3 comprises 15 residues. The V and J ends lost 2 bases and 3 bases, in that order; junction bases with no gene match: 0. CDR1 is LNHDA, CDR2 SQIVND, per germline (reference sequence). CDR3 loop: CASSILAGGTDTQYF. In DNA form, the CDR3 reads TGTGCCAGTAGTATACTAGCGGGAGGGACAGATACGCAGTATTTT.

The rearrangement links TRBV6-1 to TRBJ2-1; 7 bases match TRBD1. Trimming at V came to 4 bases and at J to 0 bases, leaving 6 bases not matched to a gene. Germline assignment: CDR1 MNHNS and CDR2 SASEGT. The CDR3 is 16 amino acids. The CDR3 region is CASSVTGAFSYNEQFF. CDR3 coding DNA: TGTGCCAGCAGTGTCACAGGGGCATTCTCCTACAATGAGCAGTTCTTC.

The chain joins TRBV10-3 to TRBJ2-7; tentatively, D is TRBD1 (5 bases). With 8 bases removed from V and 4 bases from J, the gap between germline ends came to 24 bases. This CDR3 region has 16 residues. Germline V gives CDR1 ENHRY, CDR2 SYGVKD. This CDR3 reads CAIAETATKGPYEQYF. CDR3 DNA sequence: TGTGCCATCGCCGAGACAGCTACCAAAGGGCCTTACGAGCAGTACTTC.

CDR3 nucleotides: TGTGCCAGCAGGCCGAGGTCGGTGATAAGAAACACCATATATTTT. Protein: CASRPRSVIRNTIYF. This chain connects TRBV28 to TRBJ1-3; no reliable D call. Trimming left V 6 bases short and J 5 bases short, with 17 bases between. The CDR3 loop spans 15 amino acids. Germline CDR1 is MDHEN and CDR2 is SYDVKM. Full variable domain (missing parts from reference TRBV28 and TRBJ1-3): DVKVTQSSRYLVKRTGEKVFLECVQDMDHENMFWYRQDPGLGLRLIYFSYDVKMKEKGDIPEGYSVSREKKERFSLILESASTNQTSMYLCASRPRSVIRNTIYFGEGSWLTVV.

The CDR3 reads CASSYIGQAFYF. For the CDR3, the DNA is TGTGCCAGCAGCTACATAGGACAGGCATTTTACTTC. This chain links TRBV5-5 with TRBJ2-7; 7 bases fit TRBD1. The CDR3 sequence is 12 residues long. Losses at the gene ends were 3 bases for V and 13 bases for J; bases not matched to a gene: 10. Per the germline V gene, CDR1 is SGHKS and CDR2 is YYEKEE (reference sequence).

This clone was counted once. The J gene is TRBJ2-2, the V gene TRBV4-3, with 9 nucleotides matching TRBD1. Germline CDR1 reads LGHNA; CDR2 reads YSLEER. The CDR3 extends over 17 amino acids. V trimming: 2 bases; J trimming: 6 bases; junction bases outside the gene matches: 10. The CDR3 sequence is CASSQPGQGRLAGELFF. CDR3 sequence (DNA): TGCGCCAGCAGCCAACCGGGACAGGGAAGACTAGCCGGGGAGCTGTTTTTT.

The chain is built from TRBV6-1 and TRBJ2-7, with D possibly being TRBD1 or TRBD2 (6 bases each). There are 14 residues in the CDR3. Germline values: CDR1 MNHNS, CDR2 SASEGT. V shed 3 bases and J shed 7 bases, with 16 bases lying between them. This chain's CDR3 is CASSDIRGPVEQYF. CDR3 DNA sequence: TGTGCCAGCAGTGACATTCGGGGGCCGGTAGAGCAGTACTTC.

The rearrangement joins TRBV7-2 to TRBJ2-3; D not certain. V lost 6 bases to trimming and J lost 10 bases, with 11 bases between them. Germline loops: CDR1 SGHTA, CDR2 FQGNSA. This CDR3 comprises 11 residues. The CDR3 loop is CASSTLVAQYF. The CDR3 DNA sequence: TGTGCCAGCAGTACCCTAGTGGCGCAGTATTTT.